Shown below are 19 T cell receptor beta chains from a single sample sequenced in a study of T cells in Graves' hyperthyroidism and ophthalmopathy. From RNA transcripts, TCR beta CDR3 regions were amplified. TCR CDR3 underwent first-round RT-PCR with the HTBI primer set. In TCRdb, the multiplex PCR reads were re-called with MiXCR into one record per CDR3 protein. Of about 610,000 distinct CDR3 sequences in the sample, roughly 15% were seen once. The specimen was blood. These receptors originate from a woman in her forties with Graves' ophthalmopathy.

This clonotype was picked up many times. V usage is TRBV19 and J usage is TRBJ2-7; TRBD1 agrees at 8 bases. The CDR3 sequence is 14 residues long. Germline V gene sequence: CDR1 LNHDA, CDR2 SQIVND (reference sequence). The J segment lost 3 bases and the V segment lost 6 bases, leaving 7 bases of the junction unmatched. The CDR3 DNA is TGTGCCAGTAGCCGGACAGGGACCAACTACGAGCAGTACTTC. Residues: CASSRTGTNYEQYF.

The chain has TRBV5-1 and TRBJ2-2; maybe TRBD2 (5 bases). Germline loops: CDR1 SGHRS, CDR2 YFSETQ. There are 18 residues in the CDR3. The V and J ends lost 2 bases and 0 bases respectively, with 17 bases between them. In DNA, the CDR3 is TGCGCCAGCAGCTTCATTCCCTCTAGGCGGGCGAACACCGGGGAGCTGTTTTTT. Translated, it gives CASSFIPSRRANTGELFF. Full variable domain (outside the CDR3, taken from reference TRBV5-1 and TRBJ2-2): KAGVTQTPRYLIKTRGQQVTLSCSPISGHRSVSWYQQTPGQGLQFLFEYFSETQRNKGNFPGRFSGRQFSNSRSEMNVSTLELGDSALYLCASSFIPSRRANTGELFFGEGSRLTVL.

This chain connects TRBV6-1 to TRBJ2-5, with D unresolved. CDR1 is MNHNS, CDR2 SASEGT, per germline. CDR3 length equals 13 residues. V shed 7 bases and J shed 2 bases, with 11 bases lying between them. The CDR3 DNA sequence: TGTGCCAGCACAAGACTGGTTCAAGAGACCCAGTACTTC. It encodes CASTRLVQETQYF.

This clonotype showed up many times. The chain is built from TRBV28 and TRBJ1-1; 9 bases match TRBD1. CDR1 and CDR2 (germline): MDHEN, SYDVKM. The CDR3 has 13 residues. V dropped 10 bases and J dropped 5; count of bases not matched to a gene: 8. For the CDR3, the DNA is TGTGCCACCCGGGACAGGGTATTTACTGAAGCTTTCTTT. It specifies CATRDRVFTEAFF.

This clonotype was seen at least ten times. The gene calls are TRBV6-5 and TRBJ1-5; TRBD1 matches 7 bases. CDR1 MNHEY and CDR2 SVGAGI come from the germline V gene. Trimming took 2 bases from V and 6 from J; bases not matched to a gene: 7. The CDR3 contains 15 residues. The CDR3 sequence: CASSYQREGAQPQHF. The CDR3 DNA follows: TGTGCCAGCAGTTACCAGAGGGAGGGGGCTCAGCCCCAGCATTTT.

A few counts support this clonotype. This sequence joins TRBV11-1 and TRBJ2-1; D perhaps matches TRBD1 (6 bases). Germline lookup yields CDR1 SGHAT and CDR2 FQDESV (reference sequence). The CDR3 consists of 14 residues. V shed 5 bases and J shed 8 bases, with 16 bases lying between them. CDR3 DNA sequence: TGTGCCAGCAGCAACCGGGACATTCACGATGAGCAGTTCTTC. Translating gives CASSNRDIHDEQFF.

In its sample, this clonotype was seen many times. The chain carries TRBV7-8 and TRBJ1-5, with D unclear. Trimming shortened V by 3 bases and J by 7 bases, and 16 bases separated the two germline ends. The CDR3 spans 15 residues. Per the germline V gene, CDR1 is SGHVS and CDR2 is FQNEAQ. CDR3 DNA: TGTGCCAGCAGCTTTGGTGCGGGTTTCCAACAGCCCCAGCATTTT. Its translation: CASSFGAGFQQPQHF.

This clonotype was observed many times. The rearrangement uses TRBV20-1 and TRBJ2-7; 8 bases fit TRBD1. The CDR3 covers 14 residues. The ends lost 2 bases at V and 3 bases at J; junction bases unmatched: 6. Germline loops: CDR1 DFQATT, CDR2 SNEGSKA (reference sequence). The CDR3 DNA reads as TGCAGTGCTAGACGCGACAGGGGCCACTACGAGCAGTACTTC. Its protein is CSARRDRGHYEQYF.

J is TRBJ2-4 and V is TRBV20-1, with 8 bases matching TRBD1. This CDR3 spans 12 amino acids. Germline V CDR1 and CDR2: DFQATT, SNEGSKA (reference sequence). V shed 7 bases and J 5 bases; nucleotides not matched to a gene: 4. DNA for the CDR3: TGCAGTGTAGACAGGGGAGAAAACATTCAGTACTTC. Amino acid sequence: CSVDRGENIQYF.

This clonotype was found many times. This chain uses TRBV2 with TRBJ1-3, with D hard to call. CDR3 size: 15 residues. Trimming pared 2 bases from V and 0 bases from J, leaving 8 bases between. The germline gives CDR1 SNHLY, CDR2 FYNNEI. CDR3 in amino acids: CASSENAFSGNTIYF. The CDR3 DNA reads TGTGCCAGCAGTGAAAATGCGTTCTCTGGAAACACCATATATTTT.

This clonotype was picked up many times. The V call is TRBV2, the J call TRBJ1-5; D gene uncertain. The CDR3 is 13 residues long. Germline CDR1 SNHLY, CDR2 FYNNEI. Trimming removed 7 bases at V and 5 bases at J, with 12 bases between. CDR3 amino acids: CASIGRADQPQHF. CDR3 DNA: TGTGCCAGCATAGGGAGGGCGGATCAGCCCCAGCATTTT.

This clonotype was picked up many times. V usage is TRBV28 and J usage is TRBJ1-1; D gene ambiguous. V was cut by 3 bases and J by 1 base, with 12 bases left in between. The germline V gene encodes CDR1 MDHEN and CDR2 SYDVKM. The CDR3 spans 15 residues. The CDR3 reads CASSFELVRNTEAFF. CDR3 nucleotides: TGTGCCAGCAGTTTTGAGTTAGTCAGGAACACTGAAGCTTTCTTT.

In its sample, this clonotype was seen many times. The chain recombines TRBV15 with TRBJ2-7, with D possibly TRBD1 on 5 matching bases. The germline gives CDR1 LNHNV, CDR2 YYDKDF (reference sequence). The CDR3 runs 13 residues. Trimming took off 0 bases at V and 3 bases at J, with 6 bases between the two ends. CDR3 protein: CATSREQVYEQYF. CDR3 coding DNA: TGTGCCACCAGCAGAGAACAGGTCTACGAGCAGTACTTC.

This clonotype appeared many times. V is TRBV30 and J is TRBJ2-5, with D perhaps TRBD1 (5 bases). The V and J ends lost 0 bases and 3 bases respectively, with 14 bases between them. CDR1 is GTSNPN and CDR2 is SVGIG in the germline V gene (reference sequence). The CDR3 has 15 residues. The CDR3: CAWSVSTGRKETQYF. The CDR3 DNA sequence: TGTGCCTGGAGTGTTAGTACAGGACGGAAAGAGACCCAGTACTTC. Together with reference TRBV30 and TRBJ2-5, the CDR3 gives the full variable domain: SQTIHQWPATLVQPVGSPLSLECTVEGTSNPNLYWYRQAAGRGLQLLFYSVGIGQISSEVPQNLSASRPQDRQFILSSKKLLLSDSGFYLCAWSVSTGRKETQYFGPGTRLLVL.

The rearrangement uses TRBV6-2 or TRBV6-3 and TRBJ2-4; D ambiguous. Trimming stripped 6 bases from V and 1 base from J, with 13 bases between. The CDR3 loop spans 15 amino acids. Germline-derived CDR1 and CDR2 are MNHEY and SVGEGT. Here the CDR3 reads CASSPPGIAKNIQYF. CDR3 nucleotide sequence: TGTGCCAGCAGCCCCCCTGGTATCGCCAAAAACATTCAGTACTTC.

Concerning this clonotype itself: With a much larger clone just one base away, this may be a read error. This chain connects TRBV29-1 to TRBJ1-1; maybe TRBD1 (6 bases). The CDR3 is made up of 13 amino acids. V gave up 4 bases and J gave up 3 bases, with 12 bases separating them. The germline CDR1 and CDR2 sequences are SQVTM and ANQGSEA. The CDR3: CSVGGAGDTEAFF. The DNA for the CDR3 is TGCAGCGTTGGGGGGGCAGGGGACACTGAAGCTTTCTTT.

This clonotype was detected only a few times. The gene calls are TRBV20-1 and TRBJ2-5; 9 bases are shared with TRBD2. The CDR3 consists of 15 residues. Losses at the gene ends were 5 bases for V and 10 bases for J; bases not matched to a gene: 17. Germline V lookup: CDR1 DFQATT, CDR2 SNEGSKA (reference sequence). As DNA, the CDR3 is TGCAGTGCTTCCGACATCCTAGCGGGGACCGGGCGCCAGTACTTC. The encoded protein is CSASDILAGTGRQYF.

This clonotype was detected many times. The V call is TRBV9, the J call TRBJ2-5; D ambiguous. Germline loops: CDR1 SGDLS, CDR2 YYNGEE. The CDR3 extends over 15 amino acids. Between the trimmed V and J ends, which lost 0 bases and 3 bases, there was a span of 12 bases. The CDR3 coding sequence is TGTGCCAGCAGCGTAGACTTTCGGAGCGAAGAGACCCAGTACTTC. Protein product: CASSVDFRSEETQYF.

About this clonotype itself: This may be a read error: a much more frequent sequence differs by one nucleotide. The chain carries TRBV18 and TRBJ2-5; D not certain. The CDR3 is 14 amino acids. CDR1 is KGHSH and CDR2 is LQKENI in the germline V gene. CDR3 sequence reads: CASSPLLLEEAQYF. CDR3 DNA: TGTGCCAGCTCACCACTTTTGCTAGAAGAGGCCCAGTACTTC.